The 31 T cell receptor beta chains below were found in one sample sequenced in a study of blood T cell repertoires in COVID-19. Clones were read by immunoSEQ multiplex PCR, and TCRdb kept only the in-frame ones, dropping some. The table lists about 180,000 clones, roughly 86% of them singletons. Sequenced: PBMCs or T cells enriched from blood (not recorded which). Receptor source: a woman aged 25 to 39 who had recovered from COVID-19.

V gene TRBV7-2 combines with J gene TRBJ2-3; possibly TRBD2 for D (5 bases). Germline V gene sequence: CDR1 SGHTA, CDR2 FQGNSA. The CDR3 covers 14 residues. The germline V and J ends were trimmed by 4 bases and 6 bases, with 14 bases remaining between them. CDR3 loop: CASSYSDRPDTQYF. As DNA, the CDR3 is TGTGCCAGCAGCTATAGCGACCGCCCCGATACGCAGTATTTT.

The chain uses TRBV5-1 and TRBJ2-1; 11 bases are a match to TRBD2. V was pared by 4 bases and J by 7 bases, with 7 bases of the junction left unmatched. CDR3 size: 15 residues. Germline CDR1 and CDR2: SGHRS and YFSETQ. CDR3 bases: TGCGCCAGCAGCAGTACTAGCGGGAGACGGAATGAGCAGTTCTTC. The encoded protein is CASSSTSGRRNEQFF.

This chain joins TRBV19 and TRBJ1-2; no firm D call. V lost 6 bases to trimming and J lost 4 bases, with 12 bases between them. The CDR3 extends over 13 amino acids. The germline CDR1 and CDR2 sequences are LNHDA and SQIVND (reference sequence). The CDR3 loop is CASSPPTSYGYTF. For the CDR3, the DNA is TGTGCCAGTAGCCCACCGACTAGCTATGGCTACACCTTC.

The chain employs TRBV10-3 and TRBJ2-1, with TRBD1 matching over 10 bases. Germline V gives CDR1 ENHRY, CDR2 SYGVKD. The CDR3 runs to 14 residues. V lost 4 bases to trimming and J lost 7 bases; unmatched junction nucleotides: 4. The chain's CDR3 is CAISGGQGGNEQFF. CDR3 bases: TGTGCCATCAGTGGAGGACAGGGGGGTAATGAGCAGTTCTTC.

CDR3 sequence: CASSQGLAGARYEQYF. CDR3 in DNA: TGCGCCAGCAGCCAAGGACTAGCGGGGGCCCGCTACGAGCAGTACTTC. The chain joins TRBV4-1 to TRBJ2-7, with 12 positions matching TRBD2. Germline V gene lookup returns CDR1 MGHRA and CDR2 YSYEKL. With V trimmed by 1 base and J by 3 bases, 4 bases remained unmatched. The CDR3 has 16 residues.

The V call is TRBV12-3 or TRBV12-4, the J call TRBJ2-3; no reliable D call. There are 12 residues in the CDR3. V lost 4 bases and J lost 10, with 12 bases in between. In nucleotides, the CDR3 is TGTGCCAGCAGTTCCGTCCGTTTTTCGCAGTATTTT. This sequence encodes CASSSVRFSQYF.

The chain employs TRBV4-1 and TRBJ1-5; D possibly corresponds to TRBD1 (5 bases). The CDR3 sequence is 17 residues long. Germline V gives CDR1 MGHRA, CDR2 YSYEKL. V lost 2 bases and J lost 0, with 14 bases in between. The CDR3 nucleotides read TGCGCCAGCAGCCAACCAACAGGAATTAATAGCAATCAGCCCCAGCATTTT. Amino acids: CASSQPTGINSNQPQHF.

In nucleotides, the CDR3 is TGTGCCAGTAGTATCGGTCCCTTTGTGGGCCCCCCTAGCACAGATACGCAGTATTTT. Its protein is CASSIGPFVGPPSTDTQYF. The rearrangement uses TRBV19 and TRBJ2-3, with no clear D. Trimming cost V 3 bases and J 0 bases, with 22 bases left between them. CDR3 length: 19 amino acids. CDR1 is LNHDA, CDR2 SQIVND, per germline (reference sequence).

CDR3 in amino acids: CASSDGTDQETQYF. Written as DNA, the CDR3 is TGCGCCAGCAGTGATGGGACAGATCAAGAGACCCAGTACTTC. The chain employs TRBV10-1 and TRBJ2-5, with 7 positions matching TRBD1. V trimming: 3 bases; J trimming: 2 bases; junction bases outside the gene matches: 3. Germline CDR1 reads WNHNN; CDR2 reads SYGVQD (reference sequence). The CDR3 runs 14 residues.

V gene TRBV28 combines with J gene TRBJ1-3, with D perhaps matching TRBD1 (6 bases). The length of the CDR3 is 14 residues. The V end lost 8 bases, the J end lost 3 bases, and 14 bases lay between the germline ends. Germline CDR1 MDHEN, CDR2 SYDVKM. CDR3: CASLGGGLGNTIYF. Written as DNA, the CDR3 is TGTGCCAGCCTTGGGGGGGGCCTTGGAAACACCATATATTTT. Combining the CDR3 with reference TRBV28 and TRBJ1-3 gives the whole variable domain DVKVTQSSRYLVKRTGEKVFLECVQDMDHENMFWYRQDPGLGLRLIYFSYDVKMKEKGDIPEGYSVSREKKERFSLILESASTNQTSMYLCASLGGGLGNTIYFGEGSWLTVV.

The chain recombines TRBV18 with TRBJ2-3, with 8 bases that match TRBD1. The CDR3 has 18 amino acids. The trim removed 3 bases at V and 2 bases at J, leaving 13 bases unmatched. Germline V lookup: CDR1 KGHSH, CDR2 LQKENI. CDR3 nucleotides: TGTGCCAGCTCACCGTCACAGGGGGTTTCCTCGTTCACAGATACGCAGTATTTT. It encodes CASSPSQGVSSFTDTQYF.

The CDR3 DNA reads TGTGCCAGCAGCGCCGGTTTTTCACCCCTCCACTTT. Amino acids: CASSAGFSPLHF. The V gene is TRBV11-1, the J gene TRBJ1-6, with D hard to call. Germline-derived CDR1 and CDR2 are SGHAT and FQDESV (reference sequence). V lost 5 bases, J lost 9 bases, and 8 bases lay in between. The CDR3 sequence is 12 residues long.

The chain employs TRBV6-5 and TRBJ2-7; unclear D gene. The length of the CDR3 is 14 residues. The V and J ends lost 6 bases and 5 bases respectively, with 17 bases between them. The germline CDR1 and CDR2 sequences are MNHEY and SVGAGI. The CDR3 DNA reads TGTGCCAGCAGCCAGCCAAGTGAGGAGAACGAGCAGTACTTC. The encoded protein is CASSQPSEENEQYF.

In nucleotides, the CDR3 is TGTGCCATCACTTCGGGGGGCGGGATTAACACCGGGGAGCTGTTTTTT. This translates into CAITSGGGINTGELFF. The V call is TRBV10-3, the J call TRBJ2-2; D is perhaps TRBD2 (7 bases). The length of the CDR3 is 16 residues. V lost 7 bases to trimming and J lost 2 bases, with 17 bases between them. CDR1 ENHRY and CDR2 SYGVKD come from the germline V gene.

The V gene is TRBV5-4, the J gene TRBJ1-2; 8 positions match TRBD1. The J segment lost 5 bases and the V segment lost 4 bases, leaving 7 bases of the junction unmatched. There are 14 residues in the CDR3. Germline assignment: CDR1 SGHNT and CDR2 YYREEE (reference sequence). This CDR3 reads CASSLDGTGYGYTF. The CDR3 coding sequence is TGTGCCAGCAGCCTGGATGGGACAGGTTATGGCTACACCTTC.

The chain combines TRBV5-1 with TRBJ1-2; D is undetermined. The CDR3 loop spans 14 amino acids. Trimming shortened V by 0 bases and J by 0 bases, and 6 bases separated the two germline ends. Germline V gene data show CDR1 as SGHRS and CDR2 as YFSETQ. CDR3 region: CASSLVSANYGYTF. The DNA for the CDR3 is TGCGCCAGCAGCTTGGTGTCAGCTAACTATGGCTACACCTTC.

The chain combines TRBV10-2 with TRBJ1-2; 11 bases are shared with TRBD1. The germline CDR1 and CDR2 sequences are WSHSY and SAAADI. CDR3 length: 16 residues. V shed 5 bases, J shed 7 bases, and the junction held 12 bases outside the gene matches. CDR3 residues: CASSTGDRGLLAGYTF. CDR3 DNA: TGCGCCAGCAGTACCGGGGACAGGGGGTTGCTGGCTGGCTACACCTTC.

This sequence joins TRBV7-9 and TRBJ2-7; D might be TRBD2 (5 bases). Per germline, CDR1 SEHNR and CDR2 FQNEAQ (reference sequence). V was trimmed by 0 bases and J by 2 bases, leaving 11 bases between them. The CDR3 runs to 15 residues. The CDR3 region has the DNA TGTGCCAGCAGCTTAGCGGCAGGACTGGCCTACGAGCAGTACTTC. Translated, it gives CASSLAAGLAYEQYF.

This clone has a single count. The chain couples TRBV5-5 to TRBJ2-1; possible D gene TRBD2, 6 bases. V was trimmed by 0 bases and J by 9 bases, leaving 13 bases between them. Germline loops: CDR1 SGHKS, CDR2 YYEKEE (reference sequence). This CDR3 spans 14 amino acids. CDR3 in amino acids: CASSLEQDYVEQFF. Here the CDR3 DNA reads TGTGCCAGCAGCTTGGAACAGGACTACGTTGAGCAGTTCTTC.

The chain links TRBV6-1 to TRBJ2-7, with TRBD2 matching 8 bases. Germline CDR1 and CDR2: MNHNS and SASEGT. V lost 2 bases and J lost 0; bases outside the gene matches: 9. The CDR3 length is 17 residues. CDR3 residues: CASSELASGSSSYEQYF. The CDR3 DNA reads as TGTGCCAGCAGTGAACTCGCTAGCGGGTCGAGCTCCTACGAGCAGTACTTC.

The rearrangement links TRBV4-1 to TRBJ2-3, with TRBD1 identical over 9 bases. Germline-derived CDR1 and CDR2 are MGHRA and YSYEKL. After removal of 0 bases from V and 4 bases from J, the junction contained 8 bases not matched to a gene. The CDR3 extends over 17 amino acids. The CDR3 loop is CASSQDSDRGIADTQYF. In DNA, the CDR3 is TGCGCCAGCAGCCAAGATTCGGACAGGGGAATCGCAGATACGCAGTATTTT.

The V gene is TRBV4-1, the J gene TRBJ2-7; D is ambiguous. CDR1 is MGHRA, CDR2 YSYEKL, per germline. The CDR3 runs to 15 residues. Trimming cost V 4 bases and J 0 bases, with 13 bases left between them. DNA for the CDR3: TGCGCCAGCAGCCGTGCCAGCGCGAGCTCCTACGAGCAGTACTTC. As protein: CASSRASASSYEQYF.

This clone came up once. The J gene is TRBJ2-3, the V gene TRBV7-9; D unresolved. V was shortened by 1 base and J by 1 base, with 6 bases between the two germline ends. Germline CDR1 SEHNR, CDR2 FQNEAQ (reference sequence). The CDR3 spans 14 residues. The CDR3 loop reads CASSLDRRTDTQYF. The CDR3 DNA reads TGTGCCAGCAGCTTAGATCGTCGCACAGATACGCAGTATTTT. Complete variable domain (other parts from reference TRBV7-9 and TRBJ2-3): DTGVSQNPRHKITKRGQNVTFRCDPISEHNRLYWYRQTLGQGPEFLTYFQNEAQLEKSRLLSDRFSAERPKGSFSTLEIQRTEQGDSAMYLCASSLDRRTDTQYFGPGTRLTVL.

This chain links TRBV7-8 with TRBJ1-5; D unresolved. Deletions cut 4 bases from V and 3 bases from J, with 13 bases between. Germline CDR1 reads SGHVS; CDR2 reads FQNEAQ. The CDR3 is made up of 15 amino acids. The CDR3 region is CASSSALRHNQPQHF. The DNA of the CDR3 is TGTGCCAGCAGCTCGGCTCTCAGACACAATCAGCCCCAGCATTTT. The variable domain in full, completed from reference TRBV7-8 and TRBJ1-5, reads GAGVSQSPRYKVAKRGQDVALRCDPISGHVSLFWYQQALGQGPEFLTYFQNEAQLDKSGLPSDRFFAERPEGSVSTLKIQRTQQEDSAVYLCASSSALRHNQPQHFGDGTRLSIL.

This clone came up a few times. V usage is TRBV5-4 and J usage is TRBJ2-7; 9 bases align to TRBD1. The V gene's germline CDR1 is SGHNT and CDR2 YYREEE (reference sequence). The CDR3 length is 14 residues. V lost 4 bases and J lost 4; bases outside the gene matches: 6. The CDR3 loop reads CASSLGQGPYEQYF. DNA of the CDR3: TGTGCCAGCAGCCTGGGACAGGGACCGTACGAGCAGTACTTC. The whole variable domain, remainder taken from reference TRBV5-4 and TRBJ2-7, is ETGVTQSPTHLIKTRGQQVTLRCSSQSGHNTVSWYQQALGQGPQFIFQYYREEENGRGNFPPRFSGLQFPNYSSELNVNALELDDSALYLCASSLGQGPYEQYFGPGTRLTVT.

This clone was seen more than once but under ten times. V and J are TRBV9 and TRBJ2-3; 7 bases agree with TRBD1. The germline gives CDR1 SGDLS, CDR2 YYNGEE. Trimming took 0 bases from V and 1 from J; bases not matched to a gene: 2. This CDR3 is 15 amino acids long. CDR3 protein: CASSVVQGGTDTQYF. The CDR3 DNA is TGTGCCAGCAGCGTAGTTCAGGGGGGCACAGATACGCAGTATTTT.

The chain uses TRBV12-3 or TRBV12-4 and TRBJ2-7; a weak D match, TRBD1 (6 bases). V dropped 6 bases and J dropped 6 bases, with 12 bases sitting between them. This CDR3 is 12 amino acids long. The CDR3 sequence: CASRGQGPEQYF. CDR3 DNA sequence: TGTGCCAGCAGGGGCCAGGGGCCCGAGCAGTACTTC.

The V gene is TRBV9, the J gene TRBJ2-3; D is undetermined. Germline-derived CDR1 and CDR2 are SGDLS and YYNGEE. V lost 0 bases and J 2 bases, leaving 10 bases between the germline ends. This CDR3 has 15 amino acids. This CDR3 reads CASSVASLPTDTQYF. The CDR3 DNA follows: TGTGCCAGCAGCGTAGCGAGTTTACCCACAGATACGCAGTATTTT.

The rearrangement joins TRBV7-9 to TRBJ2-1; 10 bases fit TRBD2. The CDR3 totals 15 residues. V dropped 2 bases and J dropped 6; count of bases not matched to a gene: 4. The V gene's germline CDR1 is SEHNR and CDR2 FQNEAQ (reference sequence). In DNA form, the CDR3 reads TGTGCCAGCAGCTTAATAGCGGGAGGTCGCAATGAGCAGTTCTTC. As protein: CASSLIAGGRNEQFF. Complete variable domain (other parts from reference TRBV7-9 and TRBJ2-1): DTGVSQNPRHKITKRGQNVTFRCDPISEHNRLYWYRQTLGQGPEFLTYFQNEAQLEKSRLLSDRFSAERPKGSFSTLEIQRTEQGDSAMYLCASSLIAGGRNEQFFGPGTRLTVL.

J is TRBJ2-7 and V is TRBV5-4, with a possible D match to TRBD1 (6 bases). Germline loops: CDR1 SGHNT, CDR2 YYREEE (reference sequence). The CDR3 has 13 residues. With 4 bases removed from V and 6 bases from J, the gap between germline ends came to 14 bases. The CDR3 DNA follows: TGTGCCAGCAGCCAGGTTGGGGGCGGCGAGCAGTACTTC. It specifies CASSQVGGGEQYF.

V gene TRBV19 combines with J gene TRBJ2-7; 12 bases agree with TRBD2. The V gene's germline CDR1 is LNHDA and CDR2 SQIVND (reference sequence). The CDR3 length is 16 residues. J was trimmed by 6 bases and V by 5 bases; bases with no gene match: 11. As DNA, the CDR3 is TGTGCCAGTAGTGTCAGTCTAGCGGGAGGGCCATTCGAGCAGTACTTC. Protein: CASSVSLAGGPFEQYF. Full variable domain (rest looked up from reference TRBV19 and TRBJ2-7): DGGITQSPKYLFRKEGQNVTLSCEQNLNHDAMYWYRQDPGQGLRLIYYSQIVNDFQKGDIAEGYSVSREKKESFPLTVTSAQKNPTAFYLCASSVSLAGGPFEQYFGPGTRLTVT.